The 6 T cell receptor beta chains in this list originate from one sample, sequenced in a study of shared clonotypes between healthy human individuals. Sequencing used immunoSEQ multiplex PCR; TCRdb keeps in-frame clones, though not all of them. The sample yields 180,000 or so clones, 90% to 95% seen once. The specimen was naive CD4+ T cells sorted from blood. Sample subset: CD45RA+ positively selected. The source of these receptors is a woman aged 30 to 39 in good health.

The V gene is TRBV5-4, the J gene TRBJ2-1; TRBD2 matches at 15 bases. The germline V gene has CDR1 SGHNT and CDR2 YYREEE (reference sequence). V gave up 2 bases and J gave up 8 bases; unmatched junction bases: 8. This CDR3 spans 17 amino acids. CDR3 in amino acids: CASSFGLAGGPMDEQFF. DNA of the CDR3: TGTGCCAGCAGCTTCGGACTAGCGGGAGGGCCTATGGATGAGCAGTTCTTC.

The chain recombines TRBV29-1 with TRBJ1-1; D is undetermined. CDR1 SQVTM and CDR2 ANQGSEA come from the germline V gene. Trimming stripped 4 bases from V and 11 bases from J, with 20 bases between. The CDR3 covers 13 residues. CDR3: CSVVDEAGARAFF. The CDR3 nucleotides read TGCAGCGTTGTAGATGAGGCGGGTGCCCGGGCTTTCTTT.

The chain couples TRBV10-2 to TRBJ1-2; 7 bases map to TRBD1. The CDR3 runs to 12 residues. Germline V lookup: CDR1 WSHSY, CDR2 SAAADI. J was trimmed by 3 bases and V by 5 bases; bases with no gene match: 0. This CDR3 is CASSTGDYGYTF. CDR3 nucleotides: TGCGCCAGCAGTACAGGGGACTATGGCTACACCTTC.

The chain links TRBV6-4 to TRBJ1-6, with TRBD1 as a possible D gene (5 bases). This CDR3 has 14 amino acids. Looked up from germline, CDR1 is MRHNA and CDR2 is SNTAGT. The V end was cut by 4 bases, the J end by 4 bases, with 8 bases between. The CDR3 nucleotides read TGTGCCAGCAGTGCAGGGTATTATAATTCACCCCTCCACTTT. Its translation is CASSAGYYNSPLHF.

This clone has just one count. The chain joins TRBV5-1 to TRBJ2-6; D call uncertain. V was pared by 6 bases and J by 0 bases, with 4 bases between. From germline, CDR1 is SGHRS and CDR2 YFSETQ. The CDR3 spans 13 residues. The CDR3 here is CASIGSGANVLTF. The CDR3, as DNA: TGCGCCAGCATAGGCTCTGGGGCCAACGTCCTGACTTTC.

The chain uses TRBV28 and TRBJ2-5; a weak D match, TRBD2 (6 bases). The DNA matches TRBJ2-7 better at its end, which makes the J call doubtful. The germline V gene encodes CDR1 MDHEN and CDR2 SYDVKM. The CDR3 totals 13 residues. The CDR3 here is CASSLFRGNEQYF. In nucleotides, the CDR3 is TGTGCCAGCAGTTTATTTCGGGGGAACGAGCAGTACTTC.